The source of this T cell receptor (beta chain) is a study of yellow fever vaccine responses in identical twins. MiXCR, applied by TCRdb to the RT-PCR reads, yields one record per CDR3 protein. The sample lists thousands of distinct CDR3 sequences, about two thirds seen once, with roughly 1.7% in the top ten. The V gene lost 2 bases and the J gene lost 6 bases, with 13 bases spanning the gap. CDR3 length: 14 residues. Germline assignment: CDR1 MRHNA and CDR2 SNTAGT. The chain links TRBV6-4 to TRBJ1-1; a possible D gene is TRBD1 (5 bases). This clonotype was sampled from a woman in her late teens or twenties who received the yellow fever vaccine. This specimen consisted of T cells from blood (PBMCs), unsorted or a sorted subset (not recorded which), obtained before or after yellow fever vaccination (not recorded which). The CDR3 protein is CASSDPGRGAEAFF. CDR3 bases: TGTGCCAGCAGTGACCCGGGGCGGGGCGCTGAAGCTTTCTTT.